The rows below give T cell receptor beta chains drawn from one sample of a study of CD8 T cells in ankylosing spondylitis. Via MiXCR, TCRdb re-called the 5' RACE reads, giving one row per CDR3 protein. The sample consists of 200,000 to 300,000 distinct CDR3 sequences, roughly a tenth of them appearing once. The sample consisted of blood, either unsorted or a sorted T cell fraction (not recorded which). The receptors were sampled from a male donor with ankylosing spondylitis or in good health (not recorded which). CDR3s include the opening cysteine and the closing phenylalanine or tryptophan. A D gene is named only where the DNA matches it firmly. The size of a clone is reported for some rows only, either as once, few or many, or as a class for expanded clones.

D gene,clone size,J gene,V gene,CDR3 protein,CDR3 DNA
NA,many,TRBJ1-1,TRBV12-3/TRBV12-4,CASSLGYTEAFF,TGTGCCAGCAGTTTAGGGTACACTGAAGCTTTCTTT
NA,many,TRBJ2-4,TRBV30,CAWSVTGAKNIQYF,TGTGCCTGGAGTGTAACCGGGGCCAAAAACATTCAGTACTTC
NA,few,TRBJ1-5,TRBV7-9,CASSLAGQNQPQHF,TGTGCCAGCAGCTTGGCAGGGCAGAATCAGCCCCAGCATTTT
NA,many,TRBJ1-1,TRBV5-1,CASSLLGGDTEAFF,TGCGCCAGCAGCTTGCTCGGGGGGGACACTGAAGCTTTCTTT
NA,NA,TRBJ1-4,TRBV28,CASSLASQGEEKLFF,TGTGCCAGCAGCCTAGCATCACAGGGAGAAGAAAAACTGTTTTTT
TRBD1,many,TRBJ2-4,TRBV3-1,CASSQAGGAAKNIQYF,TGTGCCAGCAGCCAGGCAGGGGGCGCGGCCAAAAACATTCAGTACTTC
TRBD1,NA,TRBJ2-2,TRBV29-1,CSVEGTGGPNTGELFF,TGCAGCGTTGAAGGGACAGGGGGCCCCAACACCGGGGAGCTGTTTTTT
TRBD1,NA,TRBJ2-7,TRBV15,CATSRDRGQVSPEQYF,TGTGCCACCAGCAGAGATAGGGGACAGGTATCCCCCGAGCAGTACTTC
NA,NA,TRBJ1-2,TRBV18,CASSPGEGNYGYTF,TGTGCCAGCTCACCAGGGGAGGGCAACTATGGCTACACCTTC
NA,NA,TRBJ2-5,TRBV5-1,CASSLEKAGGTQYF,TGCGCCAGCAGCTTGGAGAAGGCCGGTGGGACCCAGTACTTC
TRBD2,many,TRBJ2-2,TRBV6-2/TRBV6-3,CASSYLPGLGLAGGTGELFF,TGTGCCAGCAGTTACTTACCTGGATTGGGGCTAGCGGGAGGGACCGGGGAGCTGTTTTTT
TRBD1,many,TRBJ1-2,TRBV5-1,CASRFVDRAHGYTF,TGCGCCAGCCGGTTTGTGGACAGGGCTCATGGCTACACCTTC
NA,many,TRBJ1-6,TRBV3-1,CASSPGRRESPLHF,TGTGCCAGCAGCCCCGGGAGAAGAGAATCACCCCTCCACTTT
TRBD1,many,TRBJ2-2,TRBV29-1,CSVARARGSGGELFF,TGCAGCGTTGCGCGGGCCAGGGGGTCTGGCGGGGAGCTGTTTTTT
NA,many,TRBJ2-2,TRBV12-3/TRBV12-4,CASSPSRGMNTGELFF,TGTGCCAGCAGTCCGAGTCGTGGAATGAACACCGGGGAGCTGTTTTTT
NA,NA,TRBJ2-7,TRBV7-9,CASSLGTSSYEQYF,TGTGCCAGCAGCTTAGGGACATCCTCCTACGAGCAGTACTTC
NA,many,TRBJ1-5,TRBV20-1,CSASSGAGQPQHF,TGCAGTGCTAGCTCGGGGGCTGGTCAGCCCCAGCATTTT
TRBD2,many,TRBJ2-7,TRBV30,CAWSLAGGAEQYF,TGTGCCTGGAGTCTAGCGGGAGGAGCCGAGCAGTACTTC
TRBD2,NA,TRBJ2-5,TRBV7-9,CASSFRTRETQYF,TGTGCCAGCAGCTTTAGGACTAGAGAGACCCAGTACTTC
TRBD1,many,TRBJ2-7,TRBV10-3,CATGQGPSYEQYF,TGTGCCACCGGACAGGGACCATCCTACGAGCAGTACTTC
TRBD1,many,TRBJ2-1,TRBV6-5,CASSYRGQGYNEQFF,TGTGCCAGCAGTTACAGGGGACAGGGTTACAATGAGCAGTTCTTC
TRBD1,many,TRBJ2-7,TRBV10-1,CASSESGTGYYEQYF,TGCGCCAGCAGTGAGTCGGGGACAGGATACTACGAGCAGTACTTC
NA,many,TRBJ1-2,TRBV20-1,CSARQGVGYTF,TGCAGTGCTAGACAGGGTGTTGGCTACACCTTC
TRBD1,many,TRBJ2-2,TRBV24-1,CATSDLTGAHTGELFF,TGTGCCACCAGTGATCTTACAGGGGCCCACACCGGGGAGCTGTTTTTT
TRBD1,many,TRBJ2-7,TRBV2,CASRAFNGTVGTYEQYF,TGTGCCAGCAGAGCTTTTAACGGGACAGTTGGAACCTACGAGCAGTACTTC
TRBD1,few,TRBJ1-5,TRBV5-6,CASSATGAYSNQPQHF,TGTGCCAGCAGCGCGACAGGGGCTTATAGCAATCAGCCCCAGCATTTT
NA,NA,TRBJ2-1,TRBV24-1,CATSDFNTGNEQFF,TGTGCCACCAGTGATTTCAACACCGGTAATGAGCAGTTCTTC
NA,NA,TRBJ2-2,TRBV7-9,CASSSPPGELFF,TGTGCCAGCAGCTCCCCTCCCGGGGAGCTGTTTTTT
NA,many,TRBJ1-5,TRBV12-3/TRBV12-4,CASSAKGFNQPQHF,TGTGCCAGCAGTGCGAAGGGTTTCAATCAGCCCCAGCATTTT
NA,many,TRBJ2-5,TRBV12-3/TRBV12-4,CASSSMKYETQYF,TGTGCCAGCAGTTCGATGAAGTACGAGACCCAGTACTTC